This T cell receptor (beta chain) was observed in a study of blood T cell repertoires in COVID-19. Across the study: COVID-19 samples collected from the United States, Italy and Spain covered acute and convalescent phases. The analysed material was cDNA or gDNA that came from T cells, B-cell-depleted T cells, or PBMCs.

In the original analysis: Reference gene primer amplification in the assay estimated nucleated cell counts. Produced via immunoSEQ multiplex PCR; TCRdb's table is partial and in-frame only. Clone size and the V and J calls come from that table; the DNA yielded D and trimming. This sample has approximately 200,000 clones; approximately 87% occur once, and the top ten carry 6.2%. Per the germline V gene, CDR1 is MDHEN and CDR2 is SYDVKM. Trimming removed 2 bases from V and 1 base from J; junction bases left unmatched: 8. This CDR3 region has 19 residues. This receptor was obtained from a man in his 60s who had recovered from COVID-19. The V and J genes are TRBV28 and TRBJ2-3; TRBD2 matches 14 bases. Sequencing was performed on peripheral blood. This CDR3 is CASSLGPTSGRARTDTQYF. CDR3 bases: TGTGCCAGCAGTTTAGGCCCGACTAGCGGGAGGGCTCGCACAGATACGCAGTATTTT.